This is a list of T cell receptor beta chains from one sample in a study of blood T cell repertoires in COVID-19. Clones were sequenced by immunoSEQ multiplex PCR, and TCRdb holds only the in-frame ones, with some missing. The sample includes 160,000 or so clones, more than 75% of them seen just once. The sample consisted of PBMCs or T cells enriched from blood (not recorded which). The source is a woman aged 50 to 65 who had recovered from COVID-19. The CDR3 runs from the conserved cysteine through the conserved F or W. A D gene is named only where the DNA matches it firmly. The listing skips clone size in some rows; elsewhere it reads once, few, many or a size class.

j_call clone_size d_call v_call cdr3_nt cdr3_aa
TRBJ2-1 - TRBD1 TRBV4-2 TGTGCCAGCAGCCTTAGCTTCCGGGACAGCTCCTACAATGAGCAGTTCTTC CASSLSFRDSSYNEQFF
TRBJ2-7 - - TRBV27 TGTGCCAGCACTCGGGGAAACGAGCAGTACTTC CASTRGNEQYF
TRBJ2-7 - TRBD1 TRBV9 TGTGCCAGCAGCTCCGGGACAGGGAAGCACGAGCAGTACTTC CASSSGTGKHEQYF
TRBJ2-5 - TRBD2 TRBV7-7 TGTGCCAGCAGCCAAGGACGACTAGCGGGGCAAGAGACCCAGTACTTC CASSQGRLAGQETQYF
TRBJ2-3 - - TRBV5-4 TGTGCCAGCAGCTTGGTAGGCAGGGGGGTAGATACGCAGTATTTT CASSLVGRGVDTQYF
TRBJ1-1 - - TRBV18 TGTGCCAGCTCACCGAGACAGCCTGAAGCTTTCTTT CASSPRQPEAFF
TRBJ2-1 - TRBD2 TRBV24-1 TGTGCCACCAGTTCCGGGACTAGCGGATACAATGAGCAGTTCTTC CATSSGTSGYNEQFF
TRBJ1-2 - TRBD1 TRBV6-5 TGTGCCAGCAGAGGACAGGGGAAGAAGGCTGGCTACACCTTC CASRGQGKKAGYTF
TRBJ2-7 - TRBD1 TRBV11-2 TGTGCCAGCAGCCCAAGGACAGGGTCGTTTGTGGACGAGCAGTACTTC CASSPRTGSFVDEQYF
TRBJ1-4 - - TRBV7-9 TGTGCCAGCAGCTTAACTGAGACGGGTGAAAAACTGTTTTTT CASSLTETGEKLFF
TRBJ1-2 - - TRBV6-4 TGTGCCAGCAGACGGGACAATAACTATGGCTACACCTTC CASRRDNNYGYTF
TRBJ2-3 - - TRBV10-2 TGCGCCAGCAGTGACCTAGCAGATACGCAGTATTTT CASSDLADTQYF
TRBJ1-5 - - TRBV5-6 TGTGCCAGCAGCTTGCAGGGTAGCAATCAGCCCCAGCATTTT CASSLQGSNQPQHF
TRBJ2-1 - TRBD2 TRBV25-1 TGTGCCAGCGGCTCTAGCGGGGGGGCTAATGAGCAGTTCTTC CASGSSGGANEQFF
TRBJ1-2 - - TRBV9 TGTGCCAGCAGCTCTCCTCGGGGGTCTTCCGCTAACTATGGCTACACCTTC CASSSPRGSSANYGYTF
TRBJ1-5 - - TRBV19 TGTGCCAGTAGTATCCCGGACAGTCGCAATCAGCCCCAGCATTTT CASSIPDSRNQPQHF
TRBJ1-2 once - TRBV23-1 TGCGCCACCAACTACGGACAGACACTTTATGGCTACACCTTC CATNYGQTLYGYTF
TRBJ2-7 - - TRBV7-2 TGTGCCAGCAGCTTGGCCAGCGGATCAGATTACGAGCAGTACTTC CASSLASGSDYEQYF
TRBJ2-1 once - TRBV6-2/TRBV6-3 TGTGCCAGCAGTCGAAGGGGCGCCAATGAGCAGTTCTTC CASSRRGANEQFF
TRBJ2-7 - TRBD1 TRBV11-1 TGTGCCAGCAGCTTCAGGGACAGGGTGCGCGAGCAGTACTTC CASSFRDRVREQYF
TRBJ1-1 - - TRBV5-1 TGCGCCAGCAGCAAACTCGGAGTCAACACTGAAGCTTTCTTT CASSKLGVNTEAFF
TRBJ1-1 - TRBD1 TRBV6-5 TGTGCCAGCAGACGGGACAGCATCATGTACACTGAAGCTTTCTTT CASRRDSIMYTEAFF
TRBJ2-1 - TRBD2 TRBV10-2 TGCGCCAGCAGTAGAGCTAGCGGGGGGCTCAATGAGCAGTTCTTC CASSRASGGLNEQFF
TRBJ1-6 - - TRBV4-2 TGTGCCAGCAGCCAAGATCTCCAGGGGACGTCCTATAATTCACCCCTCCACTTT CASSQDLQGTSYNSPLHF
TRBJ1-1 few - TRBV6-5 TGTGCCAGCTCATGGACACCGAACACTGAAGCTTTCTTT CASSWTPNTEAFF
TRBJ2-1 - TRBD2 TRBV27 TGTGCCAGCAGTTTTCGGGGGGGCGTTGAGCAGTTCTTC CASSFRGGVEQFF
TRBJ2-7 once - TRBV14 TGTGCCAGCAGCCAAGACTATTGGCAGTACTTC CASSQDYWQYF
TRBJ2-5 - - TRBV20-1 TGCAGTGCTAGTGCCGTTCAAGAGACCCAGTACTTC CSASAVQETQYF
TRBJ2-7 - - TRBV16 TGTGCCAGCAGACCAGGGTTTCGGGTCGACGAGCAGTACTTC CASRPGFRVDEQYF
TRBJ1-1 - - TRBV6-5 TGTGCCAGCAGTTGGGGCCGCCACACTGAAGCTTTCTTT CASSWGRHTEAFF
TRBJ2-7 - - TRBV7-9 TGTGCCAGCAGCAGGGACGGCTACGAGCAGTACTTC CASSRDGYEQYF
TRBJ2-7 - - TRBV7-8 TGTGCCAGCAGCTTAGTCCGGGCGGGGTCCTACGAGCAGTACTTC CASSLVRAGSYEQYF
TRBJ1-3 - - TRBV6-1 TGTGCCAGCAGTGAACGGGGATCAGGAAACACCATATATTTT CASSERGSGNTIYF
TRBJ1-1 - - TRBV6-5 TGTGCCAGCAGTTACTGGGCGGGGACTGAAGCTTTCTTT CASSYWAGTEAFF
TRBJ2-5 - - TRBV15 TGTGCCACCAGCAGAGACAGGGCTGGGGAGACCCAGTACTTC CATSRDRAGETQYF
TRBJ1-5 - - TRBV4-3 TGCGCCAGCAGCCAACGCCATGGGGCAGGCGGTAACCAGCCCCAGCATTTT CASSQRHGAGGNQPQHF
TRBJ2-7 - - TRBV7-2 TGTGCCAGCAGCCTGCAGCCCGGGGTAACCTACGAGCAGTACTTC CASSLQPGVTYEQYF
TRBJ2-7 - TRBD2 TRBV6-2/TRBV6-3 TGTGCCAGCAGCACCCCCGCTAGCGGCTACGAGCAGTACTTC CASSTPASGYEQYF
TRBJ1-4 - - TRBV30 TGTGCCTGGAGTAATGACAGGTCTAATGAAAAACTGTTTTTT CAWSNDRSNEKLFF
TRBJ1-4 - TRBD1 TRBV3-1/TRBV3-2 TGTGCCAGCAGCCGCGGGACAGGGATTGAAAAACTGTTTTTT CASSRGTGIEKLFF